The entry that follows covers one TCR beta chain sequence. The data derive from a study of shared clonotypes between healthy human individuals. The data were produced by immunoSEQ multiplex PCR, yet TCRdb's version contains in-frame clones alone and is incomplete. The sample lists about 820,000 clones, about 92% seen once, with around 24% in the top ten. Trimming cost V 0 bases and J 3 bases, with 9 bases left between them. Germline assignment: CDR1 MGHDK and CDR2 SYGVNS. The CDR3 sequence is 15 residues long. Naive CD8 cells lacked CD45RO, underwent positive selection for CCR7 and left out terminally differentiated effector memory CD45RA+ cells.

The V and J genes are TRBV25-1 and TRBJ2-1; no definite D call. Sequences were obtained from naive CD8+ T cells sorted from blood. This TCR derives from a man aged 30 to 45 in good health. CDR3: CASSEYIGGYNEQFF. The CDR3, as DNA: TGTGCCAGCAGTGAATATATCGGCGGCTACAATGAGCAGTTCTTC.